The 23 T cell receptor beta chains given below trace back to one sample, sequenced in a study of cytomegalovirus exposure and HLA in healthy donors. The PCR made use of 60 Vbeta and 13 Jbeta primers. The method was immunoSEQ multiplex PCR; TCRdb's version includes in-frame clones alone and lacks a portion of them. This repertoire shows more than 110,000 clones, around 82% found once; its top ten account for approximately 2.5%. The material sequenced was PBMCs. The receptors were gathered from a man in his forties or fifties in good health and CMV-seronegative.

The chain combines TRBV5-1 with TRBJ2-5; the match to TRBD1 covers 8 bases. CDR3 size: 15 residues. The V and J ends lost 6 bases and 4 bases, in that order; junction bases with no gene match: 11. Germline V gene lookup returns CDR1 SGHRS and CDR2 YFSETQ. The CDR3 loop is CASTLGQGFGETQYF. DNA for the CDR3: TGCGCCAGCACTCTTGGACAGGGCTTCGGAGAGACCCAGTACTTC.

This chain connects TRBV5-5 to TRBJ2-5; possibly TRBD2 for D (6 bases). The CDR3 is 12 amino acids. Germline CDR1 and CDR2: SGHKS and YYEKEE (reference sequence). Trimming pared 5 bases from V and 2 bases from J, leaving 7 bases between. The CDR3 region is CASREGQETQYF. DNA for the CDR3: TGTGCCAGCAGGGAGGGGCAAGAGACCCAGTACTTC.

The chain combines TRBV29-1 with TRBJ2-1; D not certain. CDR3 length equals 12 residues. With 4 bases removed from V and 4 bases from J, the gap between germline ends came to 8 bases. Germline CDR1 is SQVTM and CDR2 is ANQGSEA. CDR3 in DNA: TGCAGCGTTGCCCCAGAATACAATGAGCAGTTCTTC. This gives the protein CSVAPEYNEQFF.

This chain links TRBV6-4 with TRBJ1-2, with D hard to call. CDR1 is MRHNA, CDR2 SNTAGT, per germline. Trimming removed 4 bases at V and 1 base at J, with 7 bases between. CDR3 size: 13 residues. The CDR3 sequence is CASSGGGNYGYTF. For the CDR3, the DNA is TGTGCCAGCAGTGGAGGCGGTAACTATGGCTACACCTTC.

This clone has a handful of counts. The J gene is TRBJ1-4, the V gene TRBV30; D ambiguous. Germline-derived CDR1 and CDR2 are GTSNPN and SVGIG (reference sequence). The CDR3 contains 12 residues. Trimming removed 2 bases from V and 6 bases from J, with 7 bases in between. The CDR3 nucleotides are TGTGCCTGGAGTCCCCTCGATGAAAAACTGTTTTTT. Its translation: CAWSPLDEKLFF.

The rearrangement links TRBV7-2 to TRBJ2-1, with D perhaps matching TRBD1 (6 bases). Trimming removed 4 bases from V and 4 bases from J, with 11 bases in between. Per the germline V gene, CDR1 is SGHTA and CDR2 is FQGNSA. CDR3 length: 14 amino acids. CDR3 DNA sequence: TGTGCCAGCAGCTCCAAACAGGGATACAATGAGCAGTTCTTC. Protein product: CASSSKQGYNEQFF.

This clone occurred a few times. The rearrangement links TRBV2 to TRBJ1-1; 7 bases line up with TRBD1. Germline V gene sequence: CDR1 SNHLY, CDR2 FYNNEI. With V trimmed by 8 bases and J by 2 bases, 8 bases remained unmatched. The CDR3 totals 14 residues. CDR3 sequence: CASGGTVQNTEAFF. The CDR3 DNA reads as TGTGCCAGCGGCGGGACAGTACAAAACACTGAAGCTTTCTTT.

The rearrangement links TRBV7-6 to TRBJ1-2; weak D call: TRBD1 (6 bases). Between the trimmed V and J ends, which lost 1 base and 8 bases, there was a span of 17 bases. In germline, CDR1 is SGHVS, CDR2 FNYEAQ. This CDR3 spans 15 amino acids. As DNA, the CDR3 is TGTGCCAGCAGCTTAGGAACAGGGAGCCTGAGGGGCTACACCTTC. Amino acid sequence: CASSLGTGSLRGYTF.

The chain employs TRBV7-9 and TRBJ2-1; D unclear. This CDR3 comprises 16 residues. Trimming shortened V by 4 bases and J by 0 bases, and 13 bases separated the two germline ends. Per germline, CDR1 SEHNR and CDR2 FQNEAQ (reference sequence). CDR3 region: CASSWISPSSYNEQFF. CDR3 DNA: TGTGCCAGCAGCTGGATTAGCCCGAGCTCCTACAATGAGCAGTTCTTC.

V gene TRBV15 combines with J gene TRBJ1-3; TRBD1 is a possible D gene (5 bases). V dropped 0 bases and J dropped 4 bases, with 13 bases sitting between them. Germline V lookup: CDR1 LNHNV, CDR2 YYDKDF (reference sequence). The CDR3 spans 16 residues. In DNA, the CDR3 is TGTGCCACCAGCAGAGATAACAGGCTCTCGGGAAACACCATATATTTT. It translates to CATSRDNRLSGNTIYF. Variable domain in full (rest from reference TRBV15 and TRBJ1-3): DAMVIQNPRYQVTQFGKPVTLSCSQTLNHNVMYWYQQKSSQAPKLLFHYYDKDFNNEADTPDNFQSRRPNTSFCFLDIRSPGLGDTAMYLCATSRDNRLSGNTIYFGEGSWLTVV.

The chain employs TRBV7-9 and TRBJ1-1, with a possible D match to TRBD1 (6 bases). Trimming left V 5 bases short and J 2 bases short, with 15 bases between. CDR3 length: 15 residues. Germline CDR1 reads SEHNR; CDR2 reads FQNEAQ (reference sequence). The CDR3 is CASSAQQGPNTEAFF. In DNA form, the CDR3 reads TGTGCCAGCAGCGCACAACAGGGACCCAACACTGAAGCTTTCTTT.

This clone has only a few counts. This chain links TRBV2 with TRBJ1-4; no reliable D call. CDR1 and CDR2 (germline): SNHLY, FYNNEI. This CDR3 has 15 amino acids. The germline V and J ends were trimmed by 0 bases and 7 bases, with 12 bases remaining between them. The CDR3 nucleotides are TGTGCCAGCAGTGAAGCGCTTGCAACAGTTGAAAAACTGTTTTTT. It specifies CASSEALATVEKLFF.

The chain has TRBV6-5 and TRBJ2-5; possible D gene TRBD1, 6 bases. This CDR3 contains 15 residues. V was shortened by 2 bases and J by 2 bases, with 12 bases between the two germline ends. Germline CDR1 is MNHEY and CDR2 is SVGAGI. The CDR3 DNA is TGTGCCAGCAGTTACCTGGACAGCCCTCAAGAGACCCAGTACTTC. Translation: CASSYLDSPQETQYF.

The chain carries TRBV4-1 and TRBJ1-6; TRBD1 might be the D (6 bases). V lost 1 base and J 7 bases, leaving 11 bases between the germline ends. In germline, CDR1 is MGHRA, CDR2 YSYEKL. The CDR3 runs to 15 residues. The CDR3 loop reads CASSQGTGWNSPLHF. The CDR3 nucleotides read TGCGCCAGCAGCCAAGGAACAGGGTGGAATTCACCCCTCCACTTT.

This clone was detected a few times. The J gene is TRBJ1-5, the V gene TRBV19; maybe TRBD1 (5 bases). The CDR3 loop spans 14 amino acids. Between the trimmed V and J ends, which lost 3 bases and 2 bases, there was a span of 8 bases. The V gene's germline CDR1 is LNHDA and CDR2 SQIVND (reference sequence). CDR3 bases: TGTGCCAGTAGTATGAAAGGGGGCAATCAGCCCCAGCATTTT. Translation gives CASSMKGGNQPQHF.

This clone showed up just a few times. The genes are TRBV5-1 and TRBJ2-1; 9 bases align to TRBD1. V shed 2 bases, J shed 8 bases, and the junction held 11 bases outside the gene matches. The V gene's germline CDR1 is SGHRS and CDR2 YFSETQ. This CDR3 region has 16 residues. The CDR3 DNA follows: TGCGCCAGCAGCTTATCCGGACAGGGGATTCGGGATGAGCAGTTCTTC. Its protein is CASSLSGQGIRDEQFF. Full variable domain (remainder filled in from reference TRBV5-1 and TRBJ2-1): KAGVTQTPRYLIKTRGQQVTLSCSPISGHRSVSWYQQTPGQGLQFLFEYFSETQRNKGNFPGRFSGRQFSNSRSEMNVSTLELGDSALYLCASSLSGQGIRDEQFFGPGTRLTVL.

This clone was detected a few times. The chain combines TRBV5-1 with TRBJ2-7, with D possibly TRBD2 on 6 matching bases. V lost 2 bases and J 5 bases, leaving 17 bases between the germline ends. Germline CDR1 is SGHRS and CDR2 is YFSETQ. CDR3 length: 15 amino acids. This chain's CDR3 is CASSFSDYGVHEQYF. The CDR3 DNA reads as TGCGCCAGCAGCTTCTCGGACTACGGGGTGCACGAGCAGTACTTC. Supplemented by reference TRBV5-1 and TRBJ2-7, the full variable domain reads KAGVTQTPRYLIKTRGQQVTLSCSPISGHRSVSWYQQTPGQGLQFLFEYFSETQRNKGNFPGRFSGRQFSNSRSEMNVSTLELGDSALYLCASSFSDYGVHEQYFGPGTRLTVT.

The rearrangement joins TRBV2 to TRBJ2-5, with 7 bases that match TRBD2. Germline values: CDR1 SNHLY, CDR2 FYNNEI. With V trimmed by 6 bases and J by 3 bases, 10 bases remained unmatched. The CDR3 has 15 residues. CDR3 nucleotide sequence: TGTGCCAGCAGCCCCCGGAGAGGGAGGGAAGAGACCCAGTACTTC. It specifies CASSPRRGREETQYF.

This rearrangement joins TRBV27 to TRBJ2-2, with TRBD1 as a possible D gene (6 bases). Germline CDR1 and CDR2: MNHEY and SMNVEV (reference sequence). V was shortened by 7 bases and J by 6 bases, with 15 bases between the two germline ends. This CDR3 has 14 amino acids. CDR3 nucleotide sequence: TGTGCCAGCACCTTATCCAGGGGTCCCGGGGAGCTGTTTTTT. Residues: CASTLSRGPGELFF.

The rearrangement links TRBV5-1 to TRBJ2-7, with 7 bases that match TRBD2. The CDR3 totals 15 residues. The germline V gene has CDR1 SGHRS and CDR2 YFSETQ. Trimming removed 0 bases from V and 1 base from J; junction bases left unmatched: 4. The DNA for the CDR3 is TGCGCCAGCAGCTTGGGGGGAGGGGAGTCCTACGAGCAGTACTTC. Residues: CASSLGGGESYEQYF. Based on the CDR3 plus reference TRBV5-1 and TRBJ2-7, the full variable domain is KAGVTQTPRYLIKTRGQQVTLSCSPISGHRSVSWYQQTPGQGLQFLFEYFSETQRNKGNFPGRFSGRQFSNSRSEMNVSTLELGDSALYLCASSLGGGESYEQYFGPGTRLTVT.

This chain joins TRBV27 and TRBJ1-5; TRBD1 matches at 8 bases. The CDR3 has 14 amino acids. Trimming cost V 5 bases and J 7 bases; bases outside gene matches: 7. Germline V gene sequence: CDR1 MNHEY, CDR2 SMNVEV (reference sequence). CDR3 sequence: CASSLTGGGQPQHF. As DNA, the CDR3 is TGTGCCAGCAGTCTAACAGGGGGTGGGCAGCCCCAGCATTTT.

The rearrangement links TRBV27 to TRBJ2-5; 7 bases fit TRBD1. The V and J ends lost 7 bases and 5 bases, in that order; junction bases with no gene match: 13. The CDR3 is 15 amino acids. Germline V gives CDR1 MNHEY, CDR2 SMNVEV (reference sequence). CDR3 sequence reads: CASTRTGTVKETQYF. The CDR3 DNA reads as TGTGCCAGCACCCGAACCGGGACAGTTAAGGAGACCCAGTACTTC.

The chain combines TRBV14 with TRBJ1-1; D uncertain. In germline, CDR1 is SGHDN, CDR2 FVKESK. V dropped 0 bases and J dropped 0 bases, with 8 bases sitting between them. CDR3 length: 15 residues. The CDR3 DNA follows: TGTGCCAGCAGCCAAGATGGCAACATGAACACTGAAGCTTTCTTT. Encoded protein: CASSQDGNMNTEAFF.